This T cell receptor (beta chain) originates from a study of T-cell reconstitution after alpha-beta-depleted transplantation in children. In this sample, this clonotype turned up many times. Molecular barcoding with unique molecular identifiers was used for the TCRbeta library. TCRdb ran MiXCR on the PCR reads and lists one entry per CDR3 protein. The top ten hold approximately 1% of the sample, which has some 600,000 distinct CDR3 sequences, approximately 15% seen once. From germline, CDR1 is DFQATT and CDR2 SNEGSKA (reference sequence). There are 13 residues in the CDR3. V shed 4 bases and J shed 2 bases, with 12 bases lying between them.

This chain joins TRBV20-1 and TRBJ2-7, with D possibly being TRBD1 or TRBD2 (5 bases each). Here the sequenced sample was PBMCs from the stem cell graft donor, taken from the stem cell graft. This receptor was identified in a human donor who donated a stem cell graft to a child with acute myeloid leukemia. CDR3 loop: CSAIPGSPYEQYF. CDR3 nucleotide sequence: TGCAGTGCTATCCCAGGGAGTCCCTACGAGCAGTACTTC.